This T cell receptor (beta chain) comes out of a study of identical twins. Using its own MiXCR run on the 5' RACE reads, TCRdb lists one record per CDR3 protein. The table records roughly 720,000 distinct CDR3 sequences, roughly 18% of them present only once. CDR3 length equals 15 residues. V was cut by 5 bases and J by 0 bases, with 12 bases left in between. Germline assignment: CDR1 MNHEY and CDR2 SMNVEV (reference sequence). Points on this clonotype: Its antigen is still unknown.

Overall study findings and caveats: Monozygotic twin pairs showed more out-of-frame TCR alpha sharing than models estimated. For out-of-frame alpha sequences shared by twins, low generation probability was in excess.

These same data were also listed under a study on T cells expressing NK-cell markers. From that paper: The study sequenced eight donors, seven HCMV-seropositive and one seronegative. These clonotypes additionally ranked first within the CD3+CD56-NKG2C+ fraction of several donors.

The sample taken for sequencing was PBMCs. The chain combines TRBV27 with TRBJ2-3; D is undetermined. This TCR was recovered from a woman between 18 and 29 years old in good health. As DNA, the CDR3 is TGTGCCAGCAGTCTGAGAACGATGAGCACAGATACGCAGTATTTT. As protein: CASSLRTMSTDTQYF.